These 18 T cell receptor beta chains came from one sample sequenced in a study of tumor-infiltrating lymphocytes in primary liver carcinoma. For blood RNA, unsorted whole blood served as the source, and germline DNA was extracted too. A primer in the constant region served to generate TCR beta cDNA from 450 to 600 ng of total RNA. A slightly modified ARM-PCR protocol with three nested multiplex PCR rounds produced these TCR beta libraries. Use of TRBV1-TRBV30 forward primers with a C-beta reverse primer characterized the first two PCR rounds, which lasted nine to eleven cycles each. Each CDR3 protein is one row after TCRdb ran MiXCR on the multiplex PCR reads. The sample shows 300,000 to 400,000 distinct CDR3 sequences, approximately 64% of them seen only once. Sequenced: peripheral blood. These receptors were collected from a man aged 35 to 55 with primary liver carcinoma and hepatitis B virus infection.

The chain joins TRBV7-8 to TRBJ2-1; TRBD2 matches at 9 bases. V lost 1 base to trimming and J lost 1 base; unmatched junction nucleotides: 8. This CDR3 has 18 amino acids. The V gene's germline CDR1 is SGHVS and CDR2 FQNEAQ. DNA for the CDR3: TGTGCCAGCAGCTTAGGGGGTAGCGGGAGAATGTCCTACAATGAGCAGTTCTTC. It encodes CASSLGGSGRMSYNEQFF.

A note on this clonotype: This clone may be a read error of a much larger clone one base away. The missing conserved phenylalanine or tryptophan at the end of this CDR3 makes a read error likely. Here the CDR3 DNA reads TGTGCCAGCAATAAGGACCTGGGACAGGAGTCTCCTAACTATGGCTACACCATC. Translation: CASNKDLGQESPNYGYTI. The chain joins TRBV12-3 or TRBV12-4 to TRBJ1-2; 8 nucleotides align to TRBD1. The CDR3 contains 18 residues. The ends lost 7 bases at V and 0 bases at J; junction bases unmatched: 16.

This clonotype showed up many times. In DNA form, the CDR3 reads TGTGCCACGACTGATAGCTGGAATGAGCAGTTCTTC. Translating gives CATTDSWNEQFF. The rearrangement links TRBV12-3 or TRBV12-4 to TRBJ2-1; D unclear. This CDR3 region has 12 residues. V lost 10 bases and J lost 7, with 14 bases in between.

On this clonotype itself: A much larger clone lies one base from this, so it may be a read error. It is likely a read error, because the conserved phenylalanine at the end of the CDR3 is missing. This chain uses TRBV4-1 with TRBJ2-5; TRBD1 is a possible D gene (6 bases). CDR1 is MGHRA and CDR2 is YSYEKL in the germline V gene. This CDR3 is 15 amino acids long. V was cut by 4 bases and J by 4 bases, with 16 bases left in between. The CDR3 DNA is TGCGCCAGCAGCCCCGGCAGGGGCATAGCAGAGACCCAGTACTCC. This encodes CASSPGRGIAETQYS.

The chain links TRBV6-1 to TRBJ2-2; D not certain. V was shortened by 6 bases and J by 1 base, with 18 bases between the two germline ends. The CDR3 loop spans 17 amino acids. Looked up from germline, CDR1 is MNHNS and CDR2 is SASEGT. Here the CDR3 reads CASRNPGPRRNTGELFF. The CDR3 DNA follows: TGTGCCAGCAGGAACCCCGGGCCAAGACGGAACACCGGGGAGCTGTTTTTT.

This clonotype has at least ten counts. The chain joins TRBV5-6 to TRBJ2-1, with D tentatively TRBD2 (5 bases). The CDR3 spans 14 residues. Trimming removed 0 bases at V and 7 bases at J, with 11 bases between. Germline CDR1 is SGHDT and CDR2 is YYEEEE. This CDR3 is CASSLGPRGNEQFF. The CDR3 DNA is TGTGCCAGCAGCTTGGGCCCCCGAGGGAATGAGCAGTTCTTC.

As regards this clonotype: A much larger clone lies one base from this, so it may be a read error. This chain connects TRBV12-3 or TRBV12-4 to TRBJ2-3, with 9 bases aligning to TRBD2. V trimming: 9 bases; J trimming: 3 bases; junction bases outside the gene matches: 7. The CDR3 length is 14 residues. The CDR3 is CARSRLAVTDTQYF. The CDR3 DNA is TGTGCCAGGAGCAGACTAGCGGTAACAGATACGCAGTATTTT.

The table lists this clonotype with a few counts. V usage is TRBV25-1 and J usage is TRBJ2-5; D is uncertain. V was clipped by 5 bases and J by 3 bases, with 10 bases between them. Germline assignment: CDR1 MGHDK and CDR2 SYGVNS. This CDR3 has 13 residues. DNA for the CDR3: TGTGCCAGCAGTAAGACAATGGAAGAGACCCAGTACTTC. Protein sequence: CASSKTMEETQYF.

This clonotype was detected many times. The chain has TRBV10-1 and TRBJ2-7; a weak D match, TRBD2 (6 bases). V was pared by 9 bases and J by 5 bases, with 17 bases between. Germline CDR1 WNHNN, CDR2 SYGVQD (reference sequence). The CDR3 runs to 13 residues. The CDR3 region is CASRLDPGHEQYF. The CDR3 bases are TGCGCCAGTCGACTAGACCCGGGGCACGAGCAGTACTTC.

Notes on this clonotype: Just one base apart from a much larger clone, this may be a read error. The gene calls are TRBV6-8 and TRBJ1-4, with no clear D. Trimming stripped 7 bases from V and 4 bases from J, with 10 bases between. Germline CDR1 is MNHGY and CDR2 is SAAAGT. This CDR3 is 13 amino acids long. CDR3 DNA: TGTGCCAGCATTTCAGAGATTAATGAAAAACTGTTTTTT. Translation gives CASISEINEKLFF.

This clonotype was found many times. This chain joins TRBV6-1 and TRBJ2-2; TRBD2 might be the D (6 bases). This CDR3 has 14 residues. CDR1 is MNHNS, CDR2 SASEGT, per germline. V was clipped by 4 bases and J by 4 bases, with 10 bases between them. The CDR3: CASSGTIRTGELFF. In DNA, the CDR3 is TGTGCCAGCAGTGGGACTATCCGCACCGGGGAGCTGTTTTTT.

This clonotype has a single count. This sequence may be a read error, since a much larger clone differs from it by one base. Lacking the conserved final phenylalanine or tryptophan, this CDR3 likely reflects a read error. The chain carries TRBV4-2 and TRBJ2-1; TRBD2 matches 11 bases. CDR3 length equals 16 residues. V was clipped by 0 bases and J by 8 bases; unmatched bases: 6. Germline V lookup: CDR1 LGHNA, CDR2 YNFKEQ. DNA of the CDR3: TGTGCCAGCAGCCAAGAACTAGCGGGAGCAATCCATGAGCAGTTCTCC. Its translation is CASSQELAGAIHEQFS.

This clonotype appeared a few times. This chain uses TRBV6-1 with TRBJ2-1, with 7 bases identical to TRBD2. Germline V gene data show CDR1 as MNHNS and CDR2 as SASEGT. This CDR3 has 15 amino acids. After removal of 8 bases from V and 3 bases from J, the junction contained 10 bases not matched to a gene. CDR3 DNA: TGTGCCAGCTCCCGGAGGGGAGGGGTCTACAATGAGCAGTTCTTC. This sequence encodes CASSRRGGVYNEQFF.

On this clonotype itself: Possible read error: a much larger clone is one base away. V gene TRBV5-4 combines with J gene TRBJ2-5; weak D call: TRBD1 (6 bases). The CDR3 runs to 16 residues. The germline CDR1 and CDR2 sequences are SGHNT and YYREEE (reference sequence). Trimming cost V 6 bases and J 1 base, with 19 bases left between them. CDR3 sequence (DNA): TGTGCCAGCACCCCTGGTTGGTTCAGGGGCCAAGAGACCCAGTACTTC. It specifies CASTPGWFRGQETQYF.

This clonotype was seen many times. The chain combines TRBV11-2 with TRBJ2-1; D is unresolved. The V gene's germline CDR1 is SGHAT and CDR2 FQNNGV. V lost 1 base, J lost 4 bases, and 14 bases lay in between. This CDR3 is 16 amino acids long. The CDR3 reads CASSLAGRIIYNEQFF. CDR3 DNA sequence: TGTGCCAGCAGCTTAGCAGGCCGCATAATTTACAATGAGCAGTTCTTC. The full variable domain, in which reference TRBV11-2 and TRBJ2-1 provide the parts outside the CDR3, is EAGVAQSPRYKIIEKRQSVAFWCNPISGHATLYWYQQILGQGPKLLIQFQNNGVVDDSQLPKDRFSAERLKGVDSTLKIQPAKLEDSAVYLCASSLAGRIIYNEQFFGPGTRLTVL.

This clonotype has at least ten counts. CDR3 coding DNA: TGTGCCATCACCGAGGGGGGACGCACTGAAGCTTTCTTT. Translation: CAITEGGRTEAFF. The chain couples TRBV10-3 to TRBJ1-1; D might be TRBD1 (6 bases). V shed 7 bases and J shed 4 bases, with 13 bases lying between them. The CDR3 totals 13 residues. Germline CDR1 is ENHRY and CDR2 is SYGVKD.

Turning to this clonotype: Sequence at one end of the junction differs from germline and may be a read error. The chain employs TRBV7-8 and TRBJ1-1; D possibly corresponds to TRBD1 (6 bases). Germline V gene data show CDR1 as SGHVS and CDR2 as FQNEAQ. The CDR3 runs 12 residues. The CDR3 DNA is TGTGTCAGCAGCTCCTTACAGGGAACAGCTTTCTTT. Its translation is CVSSSLQGTAFF.

This chain uses TRBV6-1 with TRBJ1-5; D unclear. Germline-derived CDR1 and CDR2 are MNHNS and SASEGT. Trimming shortened V by 4 bases and J by 5 bases, and 12 bases separated the two germline ends. The CDR3 is 14 amino acids. CDR3: CASSGIHRDQPQHF. CDR3 coding DNA: TGTGCCAGCAGTGGGATACATCGCGATCAGCCCCAGCATTTT.